This T cell receptor beta chain was identified during a study of T cell repertoires in cytomegalovirus infection. This CDR3 contains 14 residues. Trimming took 2 bases from V and 8 from J, leaving 12 bases between them. The germline CDR1 and CDR2 sequences are SGHVS and FQNEAQ. TCRdb fed the reads into MiXCR, producing one record per CDR3 protein. Found here are around 630,000 distinct CDR3 sequences, approximately 24% of them singletons; the top ten hold roughly 8%. This clonotype appeared a few times. The source material was CD8+ T cells from PBMCs. The chain joins TRBV7-8 to TRBJ1-4; D is ambiguous. This clonotype was obtained from a human donor in good health (CMV status not recorded). Some clones in this sample may be carry-over from other donors' samples. The CDR3 nucleotides read TGTGCCAGCAGCTTAAGGACGGTTGTGGAAAAACTGTTTTTT. Protein product: CASSLRTVVEKLFF. Looking up the rest from reference TRBV7-8 and TRBJ1-4 gives the full variable domain: GAGVSQSPRYKVAKRGQDVALRCDPISGHVSLFWYQQALGQGPEFLTYFQNEAQLDKSGLPSDRFFAERPEGSVSTLKIQRTQQEDSAVYLCASSLRTVVEKLFFGSGTQLSVL.